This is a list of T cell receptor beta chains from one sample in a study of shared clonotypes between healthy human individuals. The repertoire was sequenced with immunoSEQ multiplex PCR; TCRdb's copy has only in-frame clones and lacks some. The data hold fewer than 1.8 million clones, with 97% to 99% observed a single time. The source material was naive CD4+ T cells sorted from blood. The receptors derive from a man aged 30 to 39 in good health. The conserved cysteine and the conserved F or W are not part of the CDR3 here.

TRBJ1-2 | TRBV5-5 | ASSLRGNYGYT
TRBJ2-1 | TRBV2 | ASNYLTSGGNEQF
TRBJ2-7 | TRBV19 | ASSPKPGIRTYEQY
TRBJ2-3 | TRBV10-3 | AISALAGLTDTQY
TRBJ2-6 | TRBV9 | ASSANRAGANVLT
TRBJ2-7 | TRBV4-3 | ASSQPEYEQY
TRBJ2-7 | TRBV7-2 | ASSPTVGDLYEQY
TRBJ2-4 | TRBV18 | ASSTGPSPRNIQY
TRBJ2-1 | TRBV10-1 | ASSERPGFGNEQF
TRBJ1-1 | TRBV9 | ASSVDSRNTEAF
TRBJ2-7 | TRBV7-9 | ASSSPPGRENIYEQY
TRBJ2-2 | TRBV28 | ASDGGELF
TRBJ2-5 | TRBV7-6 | ASSLEVRETQY
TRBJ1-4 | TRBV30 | AWRSRQGSEKLF
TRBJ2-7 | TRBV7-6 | ASSYAGASSDEQY
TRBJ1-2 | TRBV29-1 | SVDGTDYGYT
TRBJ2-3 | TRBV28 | ASRRISTDTQY
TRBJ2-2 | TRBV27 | ASRPELVAGELF
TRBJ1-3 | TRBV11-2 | ASSLGLTSGNTIY
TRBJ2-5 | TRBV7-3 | ASSSGTSGRVGETQY
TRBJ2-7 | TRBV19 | ASSTGAEQY
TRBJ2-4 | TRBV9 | ASSVGGGLAKNIQY
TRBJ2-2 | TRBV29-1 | SVERHTNTGELF
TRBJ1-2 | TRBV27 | ASSRTGAAPGYT
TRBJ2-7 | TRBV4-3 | ASSQWGQSLYEQY
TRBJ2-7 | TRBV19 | ASSRNVAYEQY
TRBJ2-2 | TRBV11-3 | ASSGTSGSRGELF
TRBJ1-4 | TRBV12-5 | ASGLVNVESEKLF
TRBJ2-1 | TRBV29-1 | SVGRRYNEQF
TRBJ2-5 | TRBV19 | ASSAGSAETQY
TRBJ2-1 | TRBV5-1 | ASSLGSGRAAEQF
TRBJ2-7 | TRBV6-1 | ASSGQPDSYEQY
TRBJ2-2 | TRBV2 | ASSEVLLTGGELF
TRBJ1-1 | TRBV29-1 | SVEGQGAGAF
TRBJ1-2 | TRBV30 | AYRDRGQYEGYT
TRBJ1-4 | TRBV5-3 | ARSKAETGTCEKLF
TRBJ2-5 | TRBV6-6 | ASTPRGQETQY
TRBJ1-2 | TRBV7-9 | ASSLGFSGYGYT
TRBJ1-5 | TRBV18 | ASSADRGAQPQH
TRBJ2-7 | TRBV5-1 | ASSLGQGIYYEQY
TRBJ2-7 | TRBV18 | ASLRTGGYEQY